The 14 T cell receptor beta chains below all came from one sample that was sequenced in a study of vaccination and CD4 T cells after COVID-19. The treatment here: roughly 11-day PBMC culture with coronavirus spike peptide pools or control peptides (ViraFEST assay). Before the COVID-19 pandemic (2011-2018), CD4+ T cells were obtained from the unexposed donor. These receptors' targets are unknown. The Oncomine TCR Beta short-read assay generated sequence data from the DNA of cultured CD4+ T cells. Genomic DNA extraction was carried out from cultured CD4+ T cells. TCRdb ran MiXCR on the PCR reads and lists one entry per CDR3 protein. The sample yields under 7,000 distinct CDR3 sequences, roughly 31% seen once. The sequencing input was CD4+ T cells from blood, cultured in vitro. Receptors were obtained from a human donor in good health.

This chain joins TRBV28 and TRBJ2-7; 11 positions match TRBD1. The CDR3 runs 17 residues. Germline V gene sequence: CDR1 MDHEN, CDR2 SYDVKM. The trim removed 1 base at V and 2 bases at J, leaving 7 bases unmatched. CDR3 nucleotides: TGTGCCAGCAGTTTATCCGGGACAGGGGGATCTACCTACGAGCAGTACTTC. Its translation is CASSLSGTGGSTYEQYF.

This chain's CDR3 is CASSSGTDYSPLHF. The CDR3 DNA reads as TGTGCCAGCAGTTCCGGGACAGACTATTCACCCCTCCACTTT. The V and J genes are TRBV27 and TRBJ1-6, with 7 bases aligning to TRBD1. V dropped 4 bases and J dropped 8; count of bases not matched to a gene: 5. Germline V gene data show CDR1 as MNHEY and CDR2 as SMNVEV (reference sequence). The CDR3 is made up of 14 amino acids.

The CDR3 DNA reads TGTGCCAGCAGTCCACAATGGGCCGAGCAGTACTTC. Translation: CASSPQWAEQYF. The V gene is TRBV28, the J gene TRBJ2-7; D is unclear. The CDR3 covers 12 residues. Germline lookup yields CDR1 MDHEN and CDR2 SYDVKM. Trimming took off 5 bases at V and 6 bases at J, with 11 bases between the two ends.

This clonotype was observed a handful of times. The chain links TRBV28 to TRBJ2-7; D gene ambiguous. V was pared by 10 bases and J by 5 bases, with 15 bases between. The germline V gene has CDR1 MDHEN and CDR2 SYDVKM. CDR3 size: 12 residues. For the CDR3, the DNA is TGTGCCACCCGGGTCCCCACTAACGAGCAGTACTTC. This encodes CATRVPTNEQYF.

For the CDR3, the DNA is TGCAGTGCACAGCCGGCCGGAATCACAGATACGCAGTATTTT. Amino acids: CSAQPAGITDTQYF. The chain is built from TRBV20-1 and TRBJ2-3; D is unclear. Germline loops: CDR1 DFQATT, CDR2 SNEGSKA (reference sequence). Trimming shortened V by 6 bases and J by 2 bases, and 15 bases separated the two germline ends. The CDR3 has 14 amino acids.

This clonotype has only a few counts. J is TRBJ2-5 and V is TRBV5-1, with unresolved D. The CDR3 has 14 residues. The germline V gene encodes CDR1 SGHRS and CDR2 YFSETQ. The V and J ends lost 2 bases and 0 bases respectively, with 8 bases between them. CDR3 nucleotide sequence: TGCGCCAGCAGCTTTGACGGTAACCAAGAGACCCAGTACTTC. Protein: CASSFDGNQETQYF.

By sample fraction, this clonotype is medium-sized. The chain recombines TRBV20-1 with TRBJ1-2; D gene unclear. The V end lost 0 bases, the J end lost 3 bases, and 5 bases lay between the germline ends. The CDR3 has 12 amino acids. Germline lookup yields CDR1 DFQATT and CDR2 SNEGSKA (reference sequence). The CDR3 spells CSAREPDYGYTF. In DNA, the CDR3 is TGCAGTGCTAGAGAACCGGACTATGGCTACACCTTC.

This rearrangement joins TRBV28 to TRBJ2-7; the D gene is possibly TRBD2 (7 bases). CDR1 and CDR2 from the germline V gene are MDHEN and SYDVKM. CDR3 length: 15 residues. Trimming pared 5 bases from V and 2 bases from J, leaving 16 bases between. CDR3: CASSPPGGLTYEQYF. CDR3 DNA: TGTGCCAGCAGTCCTCCCGGGGGGCTCACCTACGAGCAGTACTTC.

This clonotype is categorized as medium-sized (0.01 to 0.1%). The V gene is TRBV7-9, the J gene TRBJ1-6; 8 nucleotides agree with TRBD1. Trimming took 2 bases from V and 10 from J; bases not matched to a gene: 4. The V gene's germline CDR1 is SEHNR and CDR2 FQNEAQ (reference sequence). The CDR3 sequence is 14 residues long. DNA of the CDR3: TGTGCCAGCAGCTTATCGACAGGGGAGTCACCCCTCCACTTT. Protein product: CASSLSTGESPLHF. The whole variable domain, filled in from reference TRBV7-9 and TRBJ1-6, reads DTGVSQNPRHKITKRGQNVTFRCDPISEHNRLYWYRQTLGQGPEFLTYFQNEAQLEKSRLLSDRFSAERPKGSFSTLEIQRTEQGDSAMYLCASSLSTGESPLHFGNGTRLTVT.

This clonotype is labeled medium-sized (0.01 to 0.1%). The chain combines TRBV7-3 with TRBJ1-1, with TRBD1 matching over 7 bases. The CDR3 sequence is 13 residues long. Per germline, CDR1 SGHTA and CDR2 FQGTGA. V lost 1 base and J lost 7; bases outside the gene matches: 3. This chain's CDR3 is CASSLSRDSEAFF. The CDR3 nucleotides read TGTGCCAGCAGCTTAAGCCGGGACAGTGAAGCTTTCTTT.

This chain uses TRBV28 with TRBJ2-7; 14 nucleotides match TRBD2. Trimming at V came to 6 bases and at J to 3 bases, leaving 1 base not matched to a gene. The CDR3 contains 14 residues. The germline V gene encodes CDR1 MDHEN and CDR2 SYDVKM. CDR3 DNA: TGTGCCAGCAGCGGGACTAGCGGGAGCTACGAGCAGTACTTC. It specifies CASSGTSGSYEQYF.

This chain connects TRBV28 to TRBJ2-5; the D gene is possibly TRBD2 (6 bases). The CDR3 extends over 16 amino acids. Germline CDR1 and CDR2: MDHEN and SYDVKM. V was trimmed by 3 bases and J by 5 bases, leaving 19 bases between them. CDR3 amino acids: CASSFQDGRSWETQYF. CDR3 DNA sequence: TGTGCCAGCAGTTTCCAAGATGGGAGGAGTTGGGAGACCCAGTACTTC.

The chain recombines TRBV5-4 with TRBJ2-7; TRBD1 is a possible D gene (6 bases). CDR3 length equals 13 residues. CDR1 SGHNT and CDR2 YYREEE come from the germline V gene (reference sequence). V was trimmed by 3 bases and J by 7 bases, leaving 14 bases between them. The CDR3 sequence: CASSWDTFREQYF. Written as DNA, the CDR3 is TGTGCCAGCAGCTGGGACACCTTCCGGGAGCAGTACTTC.

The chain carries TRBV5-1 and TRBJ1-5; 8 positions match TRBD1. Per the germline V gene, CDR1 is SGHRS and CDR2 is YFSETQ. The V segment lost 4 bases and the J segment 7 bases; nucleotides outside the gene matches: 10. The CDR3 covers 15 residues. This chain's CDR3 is CASSPRTGQGQPQHF. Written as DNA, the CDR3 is TGCGCCAGCAGCCCTAGGACAGGGCAAGGGCAGCCCCAGCATTTT.